This passage covers 25 T cell receptor beta chains from one sample sequenced in a study of siplizumab effects on memory and regulatory T cells (dated by TCRdb to the late 2010s). The receptor library was made with the immunoSEQ multiplex PCR assay. This immuneACCESS table, as held by TCRdb, lists in-frame sequences with V and J called but not all clones. Of the missing ones, under half trace to an unresolved V gene in checked studies; the others have no known cause. In this sample the table shows roughly 100,000 clones, over 85% of which occur a single time. The ten largest make up about 0.62% of the sample. The specimen sequenced was Tregs sorted from blood. Receptors were obtained from a human donor in good health.

The chain combines TRBV18 with TRBJ2-2; TRBD1 is a possible D gene (5 bases). Germline loops: CDR1 KGHSH, CDR2 LQKENI. CDR3 length equals 13 residues. Trimming stripped 3 bases from V and 6 bases from J, with 8 bases between. The CDR3 reads CASSPTGPGELFF. CDR3 sequence (DNA): TGTGCCAGCTCACCTACAGGTCCCGGGGAGCTGTTTTTT. The variable domain in full, with the rest retrieved from reference TRBV18 and TRBJ2-2, is NAGVMQNPRHLVRRRGQEARLRCSPMKGHSHVYWYRQLPEEGLKFMVYLQKENIIDESGMPKERFSAEFPKEGPSILRIQQVVRGDSAAYFCASSPTGPGELFFGEGSRLTVL.

The V gene is TRBV6-4, the J gene TRBJ1-1; D ambiguous. CDR1 is MRHNA, CDR2 SNTAGT, per germline. The CDR3 has 18 amino acids. With 4 bases removed from V and 3 bases from J, the gap between germline ends came to 24 bases. CDR3 in amino acids: CASSAAPLGWTGDTEAFF. The DNA for the CDR3 is TGTGCCAGCAGTGCGGCCCCCCTGGGTTGGACTGGGGACACTGAAGCTTTCTTT.

This sequence joins TRBV6-1 and TRBJ1-2; perhaps TRBD1 as D (6 bases). The CDR3 is 13 residues long. The V end was cut by 4 bases, the J end by 4 bases, with 10 bases between. Germline values: CDR1 MNHNS, CDR2 SASEGT. The CDR3 sequence is CASSVGGLYGYTF. The CDR3 DNA sequence: TGTGCCAGCAGTGTCGGGGGGCTCTATGGCTACACCTTC.

The J gene is TRBJ1-1, the V gene TRBV10-3; D is undetermined. CDR1 is ENHRY, CDR2 SYGVKD, per germline. Trimming pared 2 bases from V and 0 bases from J, leaving 7 bases between. The CDR3 has 14 amino acids. The CDR3 coding sequence is TGTGCCATCAGTGAGGCCAGGTTGAACACTGAAGCTTTCTTT. This translates into CAISEARLNTEAFF.

The CDR3 sequence is CASGLTSGAVGEQFF. The CDR3 nucleotides read TGTGCTAGTGGTTTGACTAGCGGGGCTGTGGGTGAGCAGTTCTTC. The chain has TRBV12-5 and TRBJ2-1, with TRBD2 matching over 10 bases. The junction had 7 bases not matched to a gene; V was cut back by 2 bases and J by 9 bases. The CDR3 consists of 15 residues. Per germline, CDR1 LGHNT and CDR2 FRNRAP. The full variable domain, its missing parts supplied by reference TRBV12-5 and TRBJ2-1, is DARVTQTPRHKVTEMGQEVTMRCQPILGHNTVFWYRQTMMQGLELLAYFRNRAPLDDSGMPKDRFSAEMPDATLATLKIQPSEPRDSAVYFCASGLTSGAVGEQFFGPGTRLTVL.

The rearrangement joins TRBV2 to TRBJ2-1; 12 bases map to TRBD2. From germline, CDR1 is SNHLY and CDR2 FYNNEI. J was trimmed by 7 bases and V by 5 bases; bases with no gene match: 15. There are 18 residues in the CDR3. The CDR3 reads CASSLASGRALPWNEQFF. CDR3 DNA sequence: TGTGCCAGCAGTCTGGCTAGCGGGAGGGCCCTCCCCTGGAATGAGCAGTTCTTC.

The rearrangement uses TRBV4-1 and TRBJ2-4; tentative D call: TRBD2 (5 bases). Trimming removed 2 bases at V and 6 bases at J, with 14 bases between. The CDR3 contains 15 residues. Germline CDR1 reads MGHRA; CDR2 reads YSYEKL. CDR3 nucleotides: TGCGCCAGCAGCCAATGGGGTAACCGGGGAAACATTCAGTACTTC. The encoded protein is CASSQWGNRGNIQYF.

V and J are TRBV5-1 and TRBJ1-1; D not resolved. Germline values: CDR1 SGHRS, CDR2 YFSETQ. V shed 2 bases and J shed 5 bases, with 13 bases lying between them. The CDR3 has 14 amino acids. For the CDR3, the DNA is TGCGCCAGCAGCTTCGGAACGGAGAGGACTGAAGCTTTCTTT. This translates into CASSFGTERTEAFF.

V is TRBV15 and J is TRBJ1-1; unclear D gene. The CDR3 is 12 amino acids. V lost 4 bases, J lost 4 bases, and 7 bases lay in between. The germline V gene has CDR1 LNHNV and CDR2 YYDKDF (reference sequence). CDR3 in DNA: TGTGCCACCAGCATCTCATTCACTGAAGCTTTCTTT. Translated, it gives CATSISFTEAFF.

This chain uses TRBV5-1 with TRBJ2-7; no definite D call. CDR3 size: 13 residues. Deletions cut 5 bases from V and 5 bases from J, with 14 bases between. The germline V gene has CDR1 SGHRS and CDR2 YFSETQ. The CDR3 nucleotides read TGCGCCAGCAGGCCGGACGGGTGGAACGAGCAGTACTTC. Amino acids: CASRPDGWNEQYF.

This rearrangement joins TRBV7-8 to TRBJ2-5; 8 bases map to TRBD2. Germline values: CDR1 SGHVS, CDR2 FQNEAQ. The CDR3 has 14 residues. The J segment lost 0 bases and the V segment lost 5 bases, leaving 2 bases of the junction unmatched. The CDR3 nucleotides read TGTGCCAGCAGCCTGGGACTAGACCAAGAGACCCAGTACTTC. This translates into CASSLGLDQETQYF. The full variable domain, rest sourced from reference TRBV7-8 and TRBJ2-5, is GAGVSQSPRYKVAKRGQDVALRCDPISGHVSLFWYQQALGQGPEFLTYFQNEAQLDKSGLPSDRFFAERPEGSVSTLKIQRTQQEDSAVYLCASSLGLDQETQYFGPGTRLLVL.

The chain combines TRBV21-1 with TRBJ1-5. TRBV21-1 is a documented pseudogene. The CDR3 spans 14 residues. The CDR3 coding sequence is TGTGCCAGCAGCCCGCTTGATAGCAATCAGCCCCAGCATTTT. This codes for CASSPLDSNQPQHF.

The genes are TRBV30 and TRBJ2-3; 13 bases match TRBD2. Germline-derived CDR1 and CDR2 are GTSNPN and SVGIG (reference sequence). Trimming removed 4 bases from V and 0 bases from J; junction bases left unmatched: 13. The CDR3 contains 19 residues. DNA of the CDR3: TGTGCCTGGAATCGACTAGCGGGGGGCACCTTAGCTAGCACAGATACGCAGTATTTT. Translated: CAWNRLAGGTLASTDTQYF.

The chain combines TRBV5-6 with TRBJ2-1; possibly TRBD1 or TRBD2 for D (5 bases each). Per germline, CDR1 SGHDT and CDR2 YYEEEE. This CDR3 region has 13 residues. Trimming shortened V by 5 bases and J by 7 bases, and 13 bases separated the two germline ends. The DNA of the CDR3 is TGTGCCAGCAGACCATACAGGAGGAATGAGCAGTTCTTC. Translation gives CASRPYRRNEQFF. The variable domain in full, completed from reference TRBV5-6 and TRBJ2-1, reads DAGVTQSPTHLIKTRGQQVTLRCSPKSGHDTVSWYQQALGQGPQFIFQYYEEEERQRGNFPDRFSGHQFPNYSSELNVNALLLGDSALYLCASRPYRRNEQFFGPGTRLTVL.

This chain uses TRBV6-5 with TRBJ2-3, with 10 bases fitting TRBD2. In germline, CDR1 is MNHEY, CDR2 SVGAGI. V dropped 6 bases and J dropped 4; count of bases not matched to a gene: 4. The CDR3 spans 14 residues. CDR3 amino acids: CASRPAGGADTQYF. CDR3 nucleotides: TGTGCCAGCAGGCCAGCGGGAGGGGCAGATACGCAGTATTTT.

V gene TRBV9 combines with J gene TRBJ2-5; maybe TRBD1 (5 bases). V was cut by 4 bases and J by 2 bases, with 9 bases left in between. The germline V gene encodes CDR1 SGDLS and CDR2 YYNGEE. The CDR3 sequence is 13 residues long. The CDR3 DNA sequence: TGTGCCAGCAGCAGAAGGGGTCAAGAGACCCAGTACTTC. Its translation is CASSRRGQETQYF.

V is TRBV27 and J is TRBJ1-1; the D gene is possibly TRBD1 (5 bases). The CDR3 is 15 amino acids. Germline V gene data show CDR1 as MNHEY and CDR2 as SMNVEV (reference sequence). Trimming took 3 bases from V and 0 from J, leaving 11 bases between them. The CDR3 DNA reads TGTGCCAGCAGTTTTTATGACAGAATGAACACTGAAGCTTTCTTT. Translation gives CASSFYDRMNTEAFF.

The chain links TRBV27 to TRBJ1-2, with D uncertain. This CDR3 comprises 14 residues. Trimming took off 5 bases at V and 8 bases at J, with 18 bases between the two ends. Germline CDR1 reads MNHEY; CDR2 reads SMNVEV (reference sequence). The CDR3 sequence: CASSPADGRGGYTF. For the CDR3, the DNA is TGTGCCAGCAGTCCAGCGGACGGACGCGGAGGCTACACCTTC.

J is TRBJ2-7 and V is TRBV5-6, with 11 bases aligning to TRBD2. The CDR3 is 15 residues long. Germline V CDR1 and CDR2: SGHDT, YYEEEE. Trimming at V came to 4 bases and at J to 2 bases, leaving 5 bases not matched to a gene. For the CDR3, the DNA is TGTGCCAGCAGCCTACTACTAGCGGGAGCCTACGAGCAGTACTTC. This translates into CASSLLLAGAYEQYF.

J is TRBJ1-3 and V is TRBV11-2; D unresolved. V dropped 0 bases and J dropped 0 bases, with 12 bases sitting between them. The CDR3 is 17 residues long. Germline V lookup: CDR1 SGHAT, CDR2 FQNNGV. CDR3 sequence: CASSLEAVAVSGNTIYF. The CDR3, as DNA: TGTGCCAGCAGCTTAGAAGCGGTTGCGGTCTCTGGAAACACCATATATTTT.

This clone has only one observation. V usage is TRBV10-2 and J usage is TRBJ2-7; the match to TRBD2 covers 8 bases. This CDR3 comprises 17 residues. V shed 5 bases, J shed 0 bases, and the junction held 12 bases outside the gene matches. The V gene's germline CDR1 is WSHSY and CDR2 SAAADI. The CDR3: CASSWAPSGGRSYEQYF. CDR3 nucleotide sequence: TGCGCCAGCAGTTGGGCCCCCAGCGGGGGCCGCTCCTACGAGCAGTACTTC.

The J gene is TRBJ2-3, the V gene TRBV9; D may be TRBD1 or TRBD2 (5 bases each). V lost 0 bases to trimming and J lost 4 bases, with 12 bases between them. The V gene's germline CDR1 is SGDLS and CDR2 YYNGEE. The CDR3 extends over 15 amino acids. The CDR3 loop is CASSVDGGPPDTQYF. CDR3 bases: TGTGCCAGCAGCGTAGATGGGGGTCCCCCAGATACGCAGTATTTT.

The V call is TRBV5-1, the J call TRBJ1-1; D is unclear. Germline CDR1 reads SGHRS; CDR2 reads YFSETQ. The CDR3 length is 15 residues. Between the trimmed V and J ends, which lost 4 bases and 1 base, there was a span of 14 bases. The DNA for the CDR3 is TGCGCCAGCAGCCTTTCGGTTACGACGAACACTGAAGCTTTCTTT. This sequence encodes CASSLSVTTNTEAFF.

V usage is TRBV25-1 and J usage is TRBJ2-7; D might be TRBD2 (5 bases). The CDR3 has 13 amino acids. V lost 6 bases and J lost 1, with 10 bases in between. The germline V gene encodes CDR1 MGHDK and CDR2 SYGVNS. The DNA of the CDR3 is TGTGCCAGCAGACGGGGTTGGTCCTACGAGCAGTACTTC. Its protein is CASRRGWSYEQYF.

There are a few counts of this clone. The chain recombines TRBV5-4 with TRBJ1-1, with 8 bases fitting TRBD1. The CDR3 runs to 12 residues. From germline, CDR1 is SGHNT and CDR2 YYREEE (reference sequence). With V trimmed by 4 bases and J by 5 bases, 1 base remained unmatched. The CDR3 loop reads CASSRQGTEAFF. The CDR3 bases are TGTGCCAGCAGCCGACAGGGGACTGAAGCTTTCTTT.